This T cell receptor beta chain comes out of a study of CD8+ T cells in alopecia areata. Findings of the study overall: Among patients, TCR sharing was less clear than in mice, a difference possibly due in part to HLA diversity in the patient population. Scalp lesions, especially in alopecia totalis/universalis, had higher clonality than normal scalp.

This clone was recorded a few times. Its specificity is not known. TCR sequencing used cDNA made by reverse transcription of extracted RNA. The protocol was immunoSEQ multiplex PCR, while the TCRdb copy is restricted to in-frame clones and leaves out a portion. The sample contains 30,000 to 45,000 clones, 45% to 65% of which appear only once. The CD4+ cells of about five biomarker-study patients went through sorting. This sorting yielded CD25+CD127- cells. Lesional scalp punch biopsies and peripheral blood came from alopecia areata patients. A FACSAria was used to sort CD4+ and CD8+ T cells. These cells came from PBMCs. Germline CDR1 LNHDA, CDR2 SQIVND (reference sequence). The V gene lost 7 bases and the J gene lost 1 base, with 8 bases spanning the gap. This CDR3 region has 13 residues.

V is TRBV19 and J is TRBJ1-5; no definite D call. The sequenced sample consisted of CD4+ Tregs sorted from blood. The TCR originated in a human donor with alopecia areata. CDR3 in amino acids: CASTRRSNQPQHF. In DNA, the CDR3 is TGTGCCAGTACGCGCAGGAGCAATCAGCCCCAGCATTTT.